These 30 T cell receptor beta chains were sequenced from one sample in a study of CD8 T cells in ankylosing spondylitis (dated by TCRdb to the late 2010s). Results and caveats for the whole study, not just this receptor: Blood from ankylosing spondylitis patients appeared to be characterized by a TCR beta motif made up of under ten highly homologous amino acid variants.

For these receptors, no antigen is known. The library was prepared using 5' RACE. The sample was run on an Illumina HiSeq 2500. The public sequencing data were trimmed at Q25 with fastp and processed into clonotypes with MiXCR by TCRdb, which kept only in-frame beta chains. CDR3 protein duplicates are merged, each entry listing the most common genes and DNA. Across this sample there are approximately 440,000 distinct CDR3 sequences, with 15% to 20% seen only once. Approximately 1% of the sample is in the top ten clones. Sequences were obtained from blood, either unsorted or a sorted T cell fraction (not recorded which). Receptors were obtained from a male donor with ankylosing spondylitis.

This clonotype was counted at least ten times. The chain links TRBV5-1 to TRBJ2-2, with 7 positions matching TRBD1. After removal of 1 base from V and 3 bases from J, the junction contained 3 bases not matched to a gene. The germline gives CDR1 SGHRS, CDR2 YFSETQ. This CDR3 is 15 amino acids long. CDR3 sequence reads: CASSLWTGYTGELFF. CDR3 in DNA: TGCGCCAGCAGCTTGTGGACAGGCTACACCGGGGAGCTGTTTTTT.

The sample holds a few counts of this clonotype. This rearrangement joins TRBV12-3 or TRBV12-4 to TRBJ2-4, with 11 bases matching TRBD2. Germline trimming cut 5 bases from V and 8 bases from J; bases unmatched to any gene: 5. The CDR3 totals 14 residues. The chain's CDR3 is CASSTTSGSHIQYF. The DNA for the CDR3 is TGTGCCAGCAGTACAACTAGCGGGAGCCACATTCAGTACTTC.

This clonotype was observed a handful of times. The V call is TRBV7-2, the J call TRBJ1-5; unclear D gene. Trimming removed 5 bases from V and 4 bases from J, with 6 bases in between. The CDR3 length is 12 residues. Germline values: CDR1 SGHTA, CDR2 FQGNSA. CDR3: CASSIQNQPQHF. CDR3 nucleotides: TGTGCCAGCAGCATACAGAATCAGCCCCAGCATTTT.

A few counts support this clonotype. The chain employs TRBV7-9 and TRBJ2-7; D is tentatively TRBD1 or TRBD2 (6 bases each). The CDR3 consists of 15 residues. Looked up from germline, CDR1 is SEHNR and CDR2 is FQNEAQ (reference sequence). Trimming stripped 1 base from V and 6 bases from J, with 16 bases between. The CDR3 loop reads CASSLEGGPGGEQYF. The CDR3 nucleotides read TGTGCCAGCAGCTTAGAGGGGGGCCCCGGCGGCGAGCAGTACTTC.

V is TRBV4-2 and J is TRBJ2-1; D unresolved. Per the germline V gene, CDR1 is LGHNA and CDR2 is YNFKEQ. CDR3 length equals 14 residues. Trimming removed 1 base at V and 9 bases at J, with 13 bases between. CDR3 region: CASSQGGGSPEQFF. In nucleotides, the CDR3 is TGTGCCAGCAGCCAAGGTGGCGGATCCCCTGAGCAGTTCTTC.

The chain combines TRBV25-1 with TRBJ1-1; a possible D gene is TRBD1 (6 bases). Germline values: CDR1 MGHDK, CDR2 SYGVNS. With 2 bases removed from V and 4 bases from J, the gap between germline ends came to 8 bases. CDR3 length equals 13 residues. This CDR3 is CASSERGGTEAFF. The CDR3 DNA reads TGTGCCAGCAGTGAACGAGGGGGCACTGAAGCTTTCTTT.

This chain uses TRBV5-1 with TRBJ1-4; weak D call: TRBD1 (6 bases). The V gene's germline CDR1 is SGHRS and CDR2 YFSETQ. Deletions cut 4 bases from V and 5 bases from J, with 15 bases between. This CDR3 has 15 residues. The CDR3 reads CASSAPGAGNEKLFF. The CDR3 DNA is TGCGCCAGCAGCGCTCCGGGGGCCGGCAATGAAAAACTGTTTTTT.

The chain has TRBV19 and TRBJ2-1; no definite D call. CDR3 size: 15 residues. CDR1 and CDR2 (germline): LNHDA, SQIVND (reference sequence). V was pared by 6 bases and J by 5 bases, with 17 bases between. DNA for the CDR3: TGTGCCAGTAGCCCTCCAGAGACACGCAACAATGAGCAGTTCTTC. Translating it yields CASSPPETRNNEQFF.

This clonotype appeared many times. This rearrangement joins TRBV12-3 or TRBV12-4 to TRBJ2-1, with unresolved D. V gave up 0 bases and J gave up 9 bases, with 9 bases separating them. The CDR3 contains 13 residues. CDR3 sequence reads: CASSLAVVPEQFF. CDR3 DNA: TGTGCCAGCAGTTTAGCGGTGGTTCCTGAGCAGTTCTTC.

This clonotype came up many times. The gene calls are TRBV4-3 and TRBJ2-1; D perhaps matches TRBD2 (6 bases). The CDR3 covers 15 residues. In germline, CDR1 is LGHNA, CDR2 YSLEER. V was cut by 4 bases and J by 5 bases, with 15 bases left in between. As DNA, the CDR3 is TGCGCCAGCAGCCCCGATGGGAGGAACGACAATGAGCAGTTCTTC. This sequence encodes CASSPDGRNDNEQFF.

CDR3 sequence reads: CATSARQGAQGYTF. CDR3 in DNA: TGTGCCACCTCCGCTCGGCAGGGGGCACAGGGCTACACCTTC. The chain is built from TRBV27 and TRBJ1-2; TRBD1 matches 8 bases. J was trimmed by 8 bases and V by 10 bases; bases with no gene match: 15. Germline CDR1 reads MNHEY; CDR2 reads SMNVEV (reference sequence). The CDR3 loop spans 14 amino acids.

The genes are TRBV29-1 and TRBJ2-5; D unclear. The V gene lost 6 bases and the J gene lost 5 bases, with 10 bases spanning the gap. From germline, CDR1 is SQVTM and CDR2 ANQGSEA. The length of the CDR3 is 11 residues. The DNA of the CDR3 is TGCAGCGTCAGCGTCAGCGAGACCCAGTACTTC. Residues: CSVSVSETQYF.

V gene TRBV4-3 combines with J gene TRBJ2-7, with no clear D. The CDR3 runs to 15 residues. V lost 0 bases, J lost 0 bases, and 9 bases lay in between. Germline lookup yields CDR1 LGHNA and CDR2 YSLEER. DNA for the CDR3: TGCGCCAGCAGCCAAGAGGTGGTGAGCTCCTACGAGCAGTACTTC. As protein: CASSQEVVSSYEQYF.

This clonotype showed up just a few times. The chain joins TRBV29-1 to TRBJ2-5; a weak D match, TRBD2 (7 bases). The CDR3 is 15 amino acids. V gave up 7 bases and J gave up 5 bases, with 23 bases separating them. Germline V CDR1 and CDR2: SQVTM, ANQGSEA. This chain's CDR3 is CSAPGEGSGQETQYF. CDR3 DNA: TGCAGCGCCCCGGGGGAGGGCAGCGGACAGGAGACCCAGTACTTC.

This chain joins TRBV7-2 and TRBJ2-7, with 9 bases identical to TRBD1. The V segment lost 1 base and the J segment 4 bases; nucleotides outside the gene matches: 8. The CDR3 extends over 16 amino acids. Germline V lookup: CDR1 SGHTA, CDR2 FQGNSA. The CDR3 DNA reads TGTGCCAGCAGCTTAGTGGGGACAGGGACTGGGTACGAGCAGTACTTC. Translation gives CASSLVGTGTGYEQYF.

The chain employs TRBV4-1 and TRBJ2-1; TRBD1 agrees at 7 bases. Germline CDR1 MGHRA, CDR2 YSYEKL. CDR3 length equals 16 residues. The J segment lost 8 bases and the V segment lost 0 bases, leaving 10 bases of the junction unmatched. Written as DNA, the CDR3 is TGCGCCAGCAGCCAAGACCCCAGGGGGTCTGTCGATGAGCAGTTCTTC. Translated, it gives CASSQDPRGSVDEQFF.

The CDR3: CASSLGPGGQETQYF. The CDR3 DNA is TGCGCCAGCAGCTTGGGGCCAGGGGGACAAGAGACCCAGTACTTC. This sequence joins TRBV5-1 and TRBJ2-5; 7 bases align to TRBD1. The V segment lost 0 bases and the J segment 2 bases; nucleotides outside the gene matches: 4. The CDR3 covers 15 residues. Germline loops: CDR1 SGHRS, CDR2 YFSETQ.

The genes are TRBV7-3 and TRBJ2-3; maybe TRBD2 (5 bases). The CDR3 loop spans 13 amino acids. The V and J ends lost 4 bases and 5 bases respectively, with 10 bases between them. Germline-derived CDR1 and CDR2 are SGHTA and FQGTGA. Here the CDR3 reads CASSSRTGDTQYF. The CDR3 region has the DNA TGTGCCAGCAGCTCGAGGACTGGAGATACGCAGTATTTT.

The gene calls are TRBV12-3 or TRBV12-4 and TRBJ1-2; the D gene is possibly TRBD1 (5 bases). The V end was cut by 2 bases, the J end by 0 bases, with 7 bases between. CDR3 size: 14 residues. CDR3 sequence (DNA): TGTGCCAGCAGTTTAAGGGGTACTAACTATGGCTACACCTTC. This gives the protein CASSLRGTNYGYTF.

In its sample, this clonotype was seen a few times. J is TRBJ2-1 and V is TRBV27; 11 bases fit TRBD2. Trimming cost V 5 bases and J 8 bases; bases outside gene matches: 5. The CDR3 runs to 14 residues. Per the germline V gene, CDR1 is MNHEY and CDR2 is SMNVEV (reference sequence). The CDR3 reads CASSLSGRAYEQFF. The CDR3 nucleotides read TGTGCCAGCAGTCTTAGCGGGAGGGCCTATGAGCAGTTCTTC.

This rearrangement joins TRBV20-1 to TRBJ1-4; D is unclear. Germline-derived CDR1 and CDR2 are DFQATT and SNEGSKA (reference sequence). V lost 4 bases and J lost 8, with 8 bases in between. The CDR3 contains 11 residues. The CDR3: CSAKRSEKLFF. CDR3 DNA: TGCAGTGCTAAGCGGTCCGAAAAACTGTTTTTT.

This chain joins TRBV5-6 and TRBJ1-2; D remains unclear. Germline V gene sequence: CDR1 SGHDT, CDR2 YYEEEE. The CDR3 runs 12 residues. The V end lost 1 base, the J end lost 6 bases, and 7 bases lay between the germline ends. The DNA for the CDR3 is TGTGCCAGCAGCTTGAGAAGCGATGGCTACACCTTC. It codes for CASSLRSDGYTF.

This clonotype was detected a few times. The rearrangement uses TRBV5-1 and TRBJ1-1, with D possibly matching TRBD1 (5 bases). The CDR3 totals 15 residues. Germline V gives CDR1 SGHRS, CDR2 YFSETQ. V lost 4 bases, J lost 4 bases, and 17 bases lay in between. CDR3 sequence (DNA): TGCGCCAGCAGCGGAGCGACAGCAGCAGGCACTGAAGCTTTCTTT. The encoded protein is CASSGATAAGTEAFF. The whole variable domain, remainder taken from reference TRBV5-1 and TRBJ1-1, is KAGVTQTPRYLIKTRGQQVTLSCSPISGHRSVSWYQQTPGQGLQFLFEYFSETQRNKGNFPGRFSGRQFSNSRSEMNVSTLELGDSALYLCASSGATAAGTEAFFGQGTRLTVV.

In this sample, this clonotype turned up a few times. The rearrangement joins TRBV5-1 to TRBJ1-3; tentatively, D is TRBD1 (5 bases). V shed 0 bases and J shed 6 bases, with 13 bases lying between them. The CDR3 consists of 15 residues. Per germline, CDR1 SGHRS and CDR2 YFSETQ. CDR3 nucleotides: TGCGCCAGCAGCTTGGAGGGGCCCGGGCTAAACACCATATATTTT. It is translated as CASSLEGPGLNTIYF.

This clonotype was detected only a few times. The chain has TRBV2 and TRBJ2-2, with D possibly being TRBD1 (6 bases). Germline CDR1 is SNHLY and CDR2 is FYNNEI. The CDR3 consists of 15 residues. Trimming left V 9 bases short and J 5 bases short, with 19 bases between. The CDR3 spells CASSPGQPRTGELFF. The CDR3 DNA is TGTGCCAGTAGTCCGGGACAACCCAGAACCGGGGAGCTGTTTTTT.

The chain joins TRBV19 to TRBJ2-1; 7 bases are shared with TRBD2. V lost 4 bases, J lost 5 bases, and 5 bases stayed unmatched. Per germline, CDR1 LNHDA and CDR2 SQIVND (reference sequence). The CDR3 is made up of 14 amino acids. The CDR3 loop reads CASSNQGLNNEQFF. In DNA form, the CDR3 reads TGTGCCAGTAGTAATCAGGGACTAAACAATGAGCAGTTCTTC.

V gene TRBV7-3 combines with J gene TRBJ2-3, with 14 bases that match TRBD2. With V trimmed by 5 bases and J by 5 bases, 9 bases remained unmatched. The CDR3 spans 17 residues. Per the germline V gene, CDR1 is SGHTA and CDR2 is FQGTGA. The CDR3 reads CASSAGLAGAPVDTQYF. CDR3 coding DNA: TGTGCCAGCAGCGCGGGACTAGCGGGGGCCCCCGTAGATACGCAGTATTTT.

This clonotype came up a few times. This rearrangement joins TRBV20-1 to TRBJ2-1, with D perhaps TRBD1 or TRBD2 (5 bases each). CDR1 is DFQATT and CDR2 is SNEGSKA in the germline V gene (reference sequence). Trimming shortened V by 3 bases and J by 1 base, and 10 bases separated the two germline ends. The CDR3 runs to 14 residues. Here the CDR3 reads CSASGTGSYNEQFF. For the CDR3, the DNA is TGCAGTGCTAGCGGGACGGGATCCTACAATGAGCAGTTCTTC.

This clonotype was recorded at least ten times. The chain recombines TRBV5-1 with TRBJ2-7; D tentatively reads TRBD1 or TRBD2 (5 bases each). The CDR3 consists of 13 residues. The V and J ends lost 0 bases and 6 bases respectively, with 10 bases between them. CDR1 is SGHRS, CDR2 YFSETQ, per germline. This CDR3 reads CASSLEGEREQYF. The CDR3 DNA reads TGCGCCAGCAGCTTGGAAGGGGAGCGCGAGCAGTACTTC.

This clonotype was seen more than once but under ten times. The chain has TRBV5-1 and TRBJ2-1; D tentatively reads TRBD1 or TRBD2 (5 bases each). Germline assignment: CDR1 SGHRS and CDR2 YFSETQ. CDR3 length equals 16 residues. With 4 bases removed from V and 5 bases from J, the gap between germline ends came to 19 bases. CDR3 region: CASSGAGGPLDNEQFF. The CDR3 nucleotides are TGCGCCAGCAGCGGGGCTGGGGGACCTCTTGACAATGAGCAGTTCTTC. The variable domain in full, with the rest retrieved from reference TRBV5-1 and TRBJ2-1, is KAGVTQTPRYLIKTRGQQVTLSCSPISGHRSVSWYQQTPGQGLQFLFEYFSETQRNKGNFPGRFSGRQFSNSRSEMNVSTLELGDSALYLCASSGAGGPLDNEQFFGPGTRLTVL.